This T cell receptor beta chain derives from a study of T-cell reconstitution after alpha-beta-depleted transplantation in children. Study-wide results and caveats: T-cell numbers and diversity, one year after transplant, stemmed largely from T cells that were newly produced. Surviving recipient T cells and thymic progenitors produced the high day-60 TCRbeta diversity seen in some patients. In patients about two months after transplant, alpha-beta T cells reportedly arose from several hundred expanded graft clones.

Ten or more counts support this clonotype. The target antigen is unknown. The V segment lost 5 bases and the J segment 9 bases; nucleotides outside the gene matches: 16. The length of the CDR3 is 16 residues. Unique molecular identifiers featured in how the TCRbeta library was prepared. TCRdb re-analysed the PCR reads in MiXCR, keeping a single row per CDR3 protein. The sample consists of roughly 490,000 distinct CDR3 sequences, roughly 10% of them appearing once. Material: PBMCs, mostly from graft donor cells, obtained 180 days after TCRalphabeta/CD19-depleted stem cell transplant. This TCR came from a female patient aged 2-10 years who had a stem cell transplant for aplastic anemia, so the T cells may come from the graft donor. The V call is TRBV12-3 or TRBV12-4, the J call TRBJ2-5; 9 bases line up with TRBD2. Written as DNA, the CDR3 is TGTGCCAGCAGTCCACCGACTAGCGGCGTGGGGTTGGCCCAGTACTTC. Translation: CASSPPTSGVGLAQYF.